This T cell receptor beta chain emerged from a study of identical twins. The study's findings and limits: While abundant cord blood beta clonotypes carried fewer insertions, memory repertoires showed no such pattern.

cDNA molecules carried unique molecular identifiers, and template switching added a universal primer site. TCRdb processed the 5' RACE reads anew with MiXCR; each CDR3 protein has one entry. Of approximately 140,000 distinct CDR3 sequences listed, approximately 4% are singletons. This clonotype was seen at least ten times. Its matching antigen is unknown. There are 12 residues in the CDR3. Trimming took off 0 bases at V and 9 bases at J, with 7 bases between the two ends. Germline CDR1 is SGHVS and CDR2 is FQNEAQ. The TCR originated in a man in his late teens or twenties in good health. The sequenced sample consisted of memory T cells sorted from blood. This chain joins TRBV7-8 and TRBJ2-3; the D is unclear. The CDR3 here is CASSLASGTQYF. The DNA for the CDR3 is TGTGCCAGCAGCTTAGCCTCAGGAACGCAGTATTTT.